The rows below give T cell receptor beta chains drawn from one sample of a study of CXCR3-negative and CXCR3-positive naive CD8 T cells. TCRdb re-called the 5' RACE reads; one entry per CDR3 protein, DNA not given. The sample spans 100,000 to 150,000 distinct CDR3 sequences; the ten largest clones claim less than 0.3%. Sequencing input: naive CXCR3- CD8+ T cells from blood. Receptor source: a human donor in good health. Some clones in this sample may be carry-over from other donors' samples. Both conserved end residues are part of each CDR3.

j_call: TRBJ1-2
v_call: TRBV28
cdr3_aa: CASSPTGTGFGYTF

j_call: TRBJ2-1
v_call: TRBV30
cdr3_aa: CAWNLDRDSYNEQFF

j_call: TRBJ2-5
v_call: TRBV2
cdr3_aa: CASSEGWAGTSGGETQYF

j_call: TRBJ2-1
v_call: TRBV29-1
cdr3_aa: CSVERETEDNEQFF

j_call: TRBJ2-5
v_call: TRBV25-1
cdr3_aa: CASSEWGDGGETQYF

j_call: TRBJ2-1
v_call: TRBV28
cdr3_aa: CASSLRGLAGVGEQFF

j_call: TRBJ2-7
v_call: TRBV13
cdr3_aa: CASRVGLAAHEQYF

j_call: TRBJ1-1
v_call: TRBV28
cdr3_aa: CASSEIPGGRDTEAFF

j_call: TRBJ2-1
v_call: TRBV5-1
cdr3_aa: CASSLSPAASYNEQFF

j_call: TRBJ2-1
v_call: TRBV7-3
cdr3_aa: CASSLTSGGEQFF

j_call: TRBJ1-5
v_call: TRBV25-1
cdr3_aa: CASSETGTQPQHF

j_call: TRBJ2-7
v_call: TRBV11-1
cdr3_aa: CASSYGVEGEFAEQYF

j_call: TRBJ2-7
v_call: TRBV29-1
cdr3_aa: CSAGTGEYEQYF

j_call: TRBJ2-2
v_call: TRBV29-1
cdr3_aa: CSVVGVAPTGELFF

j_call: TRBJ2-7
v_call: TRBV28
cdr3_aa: CASSLRGISYEQYF

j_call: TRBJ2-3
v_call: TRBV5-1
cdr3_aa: CASSPVSEAPPDTQYF

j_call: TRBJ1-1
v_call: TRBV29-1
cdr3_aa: CSVRRIPEAFF

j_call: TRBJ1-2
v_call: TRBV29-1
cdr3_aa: CSALTGISEGYTF

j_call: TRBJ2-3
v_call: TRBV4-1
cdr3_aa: CASSQGPGAGTDTQYF

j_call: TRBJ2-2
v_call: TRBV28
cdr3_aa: CASSFGTSGRRPHTGELFF

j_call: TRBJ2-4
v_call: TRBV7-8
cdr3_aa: CTSSSSSGTGTNIQYF

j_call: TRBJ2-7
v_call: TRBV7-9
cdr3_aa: CASSPRDTYEQYF

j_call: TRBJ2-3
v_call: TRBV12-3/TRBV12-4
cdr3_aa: CASSLDGRKTDTQYF

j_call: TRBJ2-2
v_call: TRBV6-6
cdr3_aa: CASFEKDTGELFF

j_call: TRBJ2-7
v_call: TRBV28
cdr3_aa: CASSDGRTYEQYF

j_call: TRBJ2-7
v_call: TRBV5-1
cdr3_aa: CASSLAGRQPSYEQYF

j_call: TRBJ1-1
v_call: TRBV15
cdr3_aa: CATSSIIRGEAFF

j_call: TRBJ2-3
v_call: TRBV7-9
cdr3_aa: CASSSRTDTQYF

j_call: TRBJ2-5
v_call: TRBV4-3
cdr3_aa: CASSQDGTGFGETQYF

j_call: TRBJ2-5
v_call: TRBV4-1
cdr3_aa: CASSPSGPRGGMETQYF

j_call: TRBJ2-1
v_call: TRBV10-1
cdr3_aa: CASSPKLGEQFF

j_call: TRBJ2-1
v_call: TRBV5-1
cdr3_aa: CASSWTNRNYNEQFF

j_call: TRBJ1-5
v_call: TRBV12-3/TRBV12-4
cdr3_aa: CASSTQGRGPGNQPQHF

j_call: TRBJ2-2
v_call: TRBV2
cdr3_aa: CASSEESGTVGTGELFF

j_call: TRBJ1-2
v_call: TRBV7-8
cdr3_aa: CASSSWTGPEGYTF

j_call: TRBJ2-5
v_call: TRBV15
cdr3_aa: CATSRDQDGETQYF

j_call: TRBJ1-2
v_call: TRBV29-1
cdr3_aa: CSVDPRTGYGYTF

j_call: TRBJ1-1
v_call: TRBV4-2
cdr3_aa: CASRLDGGLGNTEAFF

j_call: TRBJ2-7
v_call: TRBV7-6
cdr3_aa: CASSLATGMVYEQYF

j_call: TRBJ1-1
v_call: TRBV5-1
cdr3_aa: CASSLGQGARDTEAFF

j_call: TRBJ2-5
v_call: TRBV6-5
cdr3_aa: CASSAGGLLETQYF

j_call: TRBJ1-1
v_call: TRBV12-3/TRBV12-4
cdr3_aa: CASRGQDAVPEAFF

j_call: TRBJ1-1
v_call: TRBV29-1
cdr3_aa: CSVEDLGIPEAFF

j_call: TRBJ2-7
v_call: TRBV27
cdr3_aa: CASSPQRQERSLYF

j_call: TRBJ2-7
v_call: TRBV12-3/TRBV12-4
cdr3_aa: CASRHQGGNYEQYF

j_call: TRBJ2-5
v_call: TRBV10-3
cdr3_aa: CAISDEGMETQYF

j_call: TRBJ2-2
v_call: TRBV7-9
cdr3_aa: CASSDPTGELFF

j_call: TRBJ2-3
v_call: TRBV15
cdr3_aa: CATSRLRVPTDTQYF

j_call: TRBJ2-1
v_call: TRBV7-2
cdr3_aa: CASSFSGGALGFF

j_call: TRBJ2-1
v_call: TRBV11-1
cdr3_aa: CASSQGQGGPYNEQFF

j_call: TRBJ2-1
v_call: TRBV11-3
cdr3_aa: CASSFGRGSYNEQFF

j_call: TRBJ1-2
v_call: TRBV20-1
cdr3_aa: CSAPTENYGYTF

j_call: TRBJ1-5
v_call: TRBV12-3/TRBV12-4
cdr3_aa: CASSQTFGDQPQHF

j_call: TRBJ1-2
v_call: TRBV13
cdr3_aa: CASSQTRGYGYTF

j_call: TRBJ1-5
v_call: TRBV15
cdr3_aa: CATNAGGAINQPQHF

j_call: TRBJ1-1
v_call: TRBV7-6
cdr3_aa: CASSLFGGGLTEAFF